This T cell receptor (beta chain) was obtained from a study of T cell responses to AZD1222 COVID-19 vaccine. Broader study findings: Spike-spanning, vaccine-associated CD4 TCRs were dominant at 160-218 and 743-854. Clonal diversity may have been underestimated in mostly white British donors.

Only in-frame clones appear in the TCRdb table, and some are missing; sequencing was by immunoSEQ multiplex PCR. The data hold 97,000 or so clones, with roughly 84% observed a single time. The germline V gene has CDR1 SGHNT and CDR2 YENEEA. Trimming pared 5 bases from V and 11 bases from J, leaving 23 bases between. The CDR3 spans 15 residues. Regarding this clone: Its matching antigen is unknown.

This clonotype was obtained from an adult in good health. The specimen was peripheral blood, collected on day 0 of AZD1222 vaccination. The V and J genes are TRBV11-3 and TRBJ2-3; D tentatively fits TRBD1 or TRBD2 (5 bases each). The CDR3 reads CASSTGPPLGFVQYF. CDR3 nucleotides: TGTGCCAGCAGCACGGGGCCCCCCCTGGGGTTTGTGCAGTATTTT. Together with reference TRBV11-3 and TRBJ2-3, the CDR3 gives the full variable domain: EAGVVQSPRYKIIEKKQPVAFWCNPISGHNTLYWYLQNLGQGPELLIRYENEEAVDDSQLPKDRFSAERLKGVDSTLKIQPAELGDSAVYLCASSTGPPLGFVQYFGPGTRLTVL.